A selection of T cell receptor beta chains follows, all from one sample in a study of beta chain features in type 1 diabetes. Some clones are missing from TCRdb's copy, which holds only in-frame ones; the method was immunoSEQ multiplex PCR. The sample carries about 410,000 clones, around 13% recorded once. The sequencing sample was made of naive CD4+ T cells from blood. These receptors were taken from a man in his thirties or forties in good health. CDR3s include the opening cysteine and the closing phenylalanine or tryptophan. D genes are given only for firm matches. Expanded clones get a size class; other rows say once, few or many, or leave the size out.

abundance	d_gene	v_gene	j_gene	CDR3nt	CDR3aa
-	TRBD1	TRBV10-3	TRBJ2-1	TGTGCCATCAGTGGTAGACAGGGGGCGAACAATGAGCAGTTCTTC	CAISGRQGANNEQFF
many	-	TRBV10-3	TRBJ2-3	TGTGCCAGCCGGACAGCCATCACAGATACGCAGTATTTT	CASRTAITDTQYF
few	-	TRBV1	TRBJ2-5	TGCACCAGCAGCCGAGGGACTAGCGGGGACATGGGAGAGACCCAGTACTTC	CTSSRGTSGDMGETQYF
few	-	TRBV5-4	TRBJ2-5	TGTGCCAGCAGCCCCTCAGGTGGGGAGACCCAGTACTTC	CASSPSGGETQYF
few	-	TRBV29-1	TRBJ2-7	TGCAGCGTTGTTCCCGGGGACGAATACGAGCAGTACTTC	CSVVPGDEYEQYF
-	TRBD1	TRBV27	TRBJ2-7	TGTGCCAGCAGTCATGGGGACAGACCCTACGAGCAGTACTTC	CASSHGDRPYEQYF
few	TRBD2	TRBV7-8	TRBJ2-5	TGTGCCAGCAGTCAGACCCTGCTAGCGGGAGGCCGAACAGAGACCCAGTACTTC	CASSQTLLAGGRTETQYF
-	-	TRBV19	TRBJ2-1	TGTGCCAGTAGTATAGGGTTCGGTGAGCGTGAGCAGTTCTTC	CASSIGFGEREQFF
-	-	TRBV2	TRBJ1-6	TGTGCCAGCAGTGGCGGGACATCTCAGCTTGATAATTCACCCCTCCACTTT	CASSGGTSQLDNSPLHF
-	-	TRBV7-3	TRBJ2-1	TGTGCCAGCAGCTGGGCGGTATACAATGAGCAGTTCTTC	CASSWAVYNEQFF
-	TRBD2	TRBV7-3	TRBJ2-5	TGTGCCAGCAGCCTACACCCCCCCGGGACTAGCGGGAGCCTTGTCTTAGAGACCCAGTACTTC	CASSLHPPGTSGSLVLETQYF
few	TRBD1	TRBV13	TRBJ2-7	TGTGCCAGCAGCCGCGACAGGGGTAACTACGAGCAGTACTTC	CASSRDRGNYEQYF
few	TRBD2	TRBV4-2	TRBJ2-1	TGTGCCAGCAGCCAAGAGGGGGTAGCGGGAGGGTTGGAGCAGTTCTTC	CASSQEGVAGGLEQFF
few	TRBD1	TRBV13	TRBJ2-7	TGTGCCAGCAGCTTAGGGACAGGGGGCACCTACGAGCAGTACTTC	CASSLGTGGTYEQYF
few	TRBD2	TRBV5-1	TRBJ2-3	TGCGCCAGCAGCGGGGGACTAGCGGACACAGATACGCAGTATTTT	CASSGGLADTDTQYF
-	-	TRBV7-3	TRBJ2-3	TGTGCCAGCAGCTTAACGTACCGGGGTGCGGGCACAGATACGCAGTATTTT	CASSLTYRGAGTDTQYF
few	-	TRBV9	TRBJ1-2	TGTGCCAGCAGCTCTTTGGGAGCAACTAACTATGGCTACACCTTC	CASSSLGATNYGYTF
-	TRBD1	TRBV23-1	TRBJ1-1	TGCGCCACTTGGGGCCACAGGGGGGTACTTCCCAGTTCAGAAGCTTTCTTT	CATWGHRGVLPSSEAFF
-	-	TRBV18	TRBJ2-1	TGTGCCAGCTCACCGAACATGCAGGGGGGACTAGGCAATGAGCAGTTCTTC	CASSPNMQGGLGNEQFF
few	-	TRBV19	TRBJ1-1	TGTGCCAGTAGTAGACTCCCGGGACCTTTGGGCACTGAAGCTTTCTTT	CASSRLPGPLGTEAFF
-	-	TRBV6-1	TRBJ1-4	TGTGCCAGCAGTCTACTAGGGCCACTGTTTTTT	CASSLLGPLFF
few	-	TRBV15	TRBJ2-3	TGTGCCACCAGCAGAGACCAGGCAGCAGATACGCAGTATTTT	CATSRDQAADTQYF
few	TRBD2	TRBV5-4	TRBJ2-7	TGTGCCAGCAGCCTACGGACTAGCTACGAGCAGTACTTC	CASSLRTSYEQYF
few	-	TRBV5-6	TRBJ1-2	TGTGCCAGCACCACAACAGGGTATGGCTACACCTTC	CASTTTGYGYTF
few	TRBD1	TRBV7-2	TRBJ2-5	TGTGCCAGCAGCCGGGGACAGATGGAGACCCAGTACTTC	CASSRGQMETQYF
few	TRBD2	TRBV2	TRBJ2-5	TGTGCCACAGGCGAGGGGCTAGCGGAACAAGAGACCCAGTACTTC	CATGEGLAEQETQYF
few	TRBD1	TRBV18	TRBJ1-5	TGTGCCAGCTCGCCGGGACAGAATCAGCCCCAGCATTTT	CASSPGQNQPQHF
few	-	TRBV5-5	TRBJ2-3	TGTGCCAGCAGCTTGGGCGGAGGGTACACAGATACGCAGTATTTT	CASSLGGGYTDTQYF
few	-	TRBV7-2	TRBJ2-4	TGTGCCAGCAGCCAAACTCGGAACATTCAGTACTTC	CASSQTRNIQYF
-	-	TRBV29-1	TRBJ2-3	TGCAGCGTTGTTTCTGGCACAGATACGCAGTATTTT	CSVVSGTDTQYF
few	-	TRBV7-6	TRBJ2-2	TGTGCCAGCAGCCGGGACTTGCGAAGCGCCGGGGAGCTGTTTTTT	CASSRDLRSAGELFF
-	-	TRBV7-6	TRBJ2-3	TGTGCCAGCAGTCCGACGGACGCAATTAGATTGGCAGATACGCAGTATTTT	CASSPTDAIRLADTQYF